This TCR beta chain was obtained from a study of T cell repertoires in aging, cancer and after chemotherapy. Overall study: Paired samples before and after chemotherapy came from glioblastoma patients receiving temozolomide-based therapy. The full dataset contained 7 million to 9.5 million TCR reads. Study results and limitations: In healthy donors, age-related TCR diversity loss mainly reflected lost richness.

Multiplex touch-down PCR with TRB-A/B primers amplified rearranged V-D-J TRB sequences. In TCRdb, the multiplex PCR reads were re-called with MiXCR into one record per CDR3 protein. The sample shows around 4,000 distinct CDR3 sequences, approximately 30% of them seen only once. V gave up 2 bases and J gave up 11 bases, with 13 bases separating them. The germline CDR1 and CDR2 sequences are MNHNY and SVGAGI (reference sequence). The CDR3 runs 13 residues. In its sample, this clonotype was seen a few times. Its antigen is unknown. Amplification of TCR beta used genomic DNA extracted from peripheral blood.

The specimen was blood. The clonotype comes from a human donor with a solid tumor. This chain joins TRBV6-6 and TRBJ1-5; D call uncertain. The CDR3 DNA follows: TGTGCCAGCAGTTACCCCCAGGACCTGACCCAGCATTTT. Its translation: CASSYPQDLTQHF.